This TCR beta chain originates from a study of blood T cells in healthy people across ages (dated by TCRdb to the mid-2010s). Looking at the study overall: In model experiments, template switching captured about one uniquely barcoded TCR beta cDNA molecule for every two T cells. Using deep sequencing normalized with unique cDNA molecular identifiers, the study measured how TCR beta repertoire diversity changes with age. The donors were split into four age groups: young (average about 16 years), middle-aged (roughly 39), aged (over 55) and long-lived (more than 80). To avoid experimental bias, donors of different ages were randomly spread across the sequencing lanes. The study analyzed two additional independent replicas of 1 million unique cDNA reads from the same blood draw for two donors, one aged 18 to 29 and one aged 80 or older. Study-wide conclusions, independent of this receptor: Estimates of total diversity based on one million sequenced T cells were regarded as lower bounds and as underestimates. Because the CMV infection status of the donors was unknown, age-related changes in expanded clonotypes may potentially have been confounded. Observed TCR beta diversity correlated strongly with the percentage of naive T cells measured by flow cytometry. Compared with the aged group, more naive CD4+ T cells, fewer expanded clones and increased TCR diversity were shown by the long-lived group, suggesting age selection. Observed TCR beta diversity per million T cells fell roughly linearly with age, and a significant reduction was already apparent by age around 40. Bulk unsorted PBMC profiling prevented conclusive comparison of naive and antigen-experienced compartments.

This clonotype was counted a few times. Which antigen it targets is not known. One base away there is no much larger clone; base qualities are not given. After removal of 5 bases from V and 5 bases from J, the junction retains 20 bases not matched to a gene. The CDR3 has 17 amino acids, counting the end cysteine and phenylalanine. Of all the DNA, just the CDR3 is kept, 51 bases in frame from base 1. Per the germline V gene (reference sequence), DFQATT is the CDR1 and SNEGSKA is the CDR2. Library construction relied on 5' RACE. The instrument given in TCRdb is Illumina HiSeq 2500. A second PCR of about 7 to 12 cycles was run with a J-beta primer mix and a sample-barcoded 5' primer. A template-switch 5' adaptor carrying 12 random nucleotides introduced a unique molecular identifier onto each TCR beta cDNA molecule. Each sample yielded at least 3 million CDR3-containing paired-end reads. All of the RNA was converted into first-strand cDNA using the Mint cDNA synthesis kit, with a TRBC-specific oligonucleotide serving as the primer. Following uracil-DNA glycosylase treatment, a first 18-cycle PCR with universal primers M1SS and BC2_uni_R was performed on all cDNA. The authors' analysis ran thus. For normalization, 1 million high-quality reads, each with a distinct molecular identifier, were randomly selected from each sample. Instead of being binned into consensus sequences, reads that shared molecular identifiers were thrown out. MiTCR, set to a Q25 quality threshold and the strictest error-elimination algorithm, was used for CDR3 identification, clonotype clustering and error correction. A nonparametric unseen species model with Euler transformation was used to estimate lower-bound total TCR beta diversity. In-frame beta chains were kept once TCRdb had trimmed the public reads at Q25 with fastp and called clones with MiXCR. For every CDR3 protein sequence, its rows merge into one entry that carries the most common genes and DNA. These V and J calls originate from TCRdb's pipeline instead of the authors' own analysis. The sample includes around 1.5 million distinct CDR3 sequences, with approximately 59% observed a single time. The top ten constitute 6.7% of the sample.

Donors were 39 systemically healthy Caucasian individuals from Russia aged about 6 to 100 years. About 10 milliliters of peripheral blood were collected from each donor into EDTA-treated Vacutainer tubes. PBMCs were isolated by Ficoll-Paque density-gradient centrifugation, with at least 6 million obtained per sample. Trizol reagent was used to extract total RNA from the PBMCs, yielding at least 5.5 micrograms per sample. Naive CD45RAhigh/CD27high T cell percentages were measured by flow cytometry on a PBMC aliquot from every donor. The chain was built from TRBV20-1 and TRBJ1-2; TRBD1 agrees with 7 junctional bases. The source of this sequence is a man between 18 and 35 years old in good health. The sequenced material came from blood. The CDR3 protein sequence reads: CSAFVPRPGGVGYGYTF. The DNA sequence is as follows: TGCAGTGCTTTTGTCCCCCGGCCAGGGGGGGTCGGTTATGGCTACACCTTC.